This T cell receptor (beta chain) is drawn from a study of PD-L1 blockade in urothelial cancer. Study context: Atezolizumab therapy began for patients around 2014, dosed at 1,200 mg intravenously every 3 weeks. Patients' prior chemotherapy regimens numbered 0 to 3.

Trimming cost V 5 bases and J 3 bases, with 17 bases left between them. The length of the CDR3 is 16 residues. CDR1 is MDHEN and CDR2 is SYDVKM in the germline V gene. Turning to this clone: Its cognate antigen is unknown.

Produced via immunoSEQ multiplex PCR; TCRdb's table is partial and in-frame only. This table has tens of thousands of clones, approximately 80% appearing once. Whole-study results and caveats: Prediction of better survival came from below-median pretreatment blood TCR clonality.

This TCR came from a man aged 65 to 85 with urothelial cancer. The specimen was PBMCs, collected around atezolizumab (anti-PD-L1) treatment. The V and J genes are TRBV28 and TRBJ1-5; tentative D call: TRBD1 (6 bases). This CDR3 is CASSVDRKTNNQPQHF. CDR3 nucleotides: TGTGCCAGCAGTGTGGACAGAAAAACGAACAATCAGCCCCAGCATTTT.